This is a list of T cell receptor beta chains from one sample in a study of blood T cell repertoires in COVID-19. Here immunoSEQ multiplex PCR was the method, and the copy in TCRdb shows in-frame clones only, minus some. The sample yields approximately 220,000 clones, about nine tenths seen once. Material for sequencing was PBMCs or T cells enriched from blood (not recorded which). These receptors all stem from a woman in her forties with acute COVID-19. Both conserved end residues are trimmed from each CDR3. Fields, in order: clone size, J gene, V gene, D gene, CDR3 protein. D genes are given only for firm matches. Size is stated for part of the rows, as once, few or many counts, or as a class when the clone is expanded.

clone_size: NA
j_call: TRBJ1-3
v_call: TRBV2
d_call: NA
cdr3_aa: ASTSGNTIY

clone_size: NA
j_call: TRBJ2-2
v_call: TRBV5-1
d_call: TRBD2
cdr3_aa: ASSYYSSGGGELF

clone_size: NA
j_call: TRBJ2-4
v_call: TRBV2
d_call: NA
cdr3_aa: AILAGTPGGAKNIQY

clone_size: NA
j_call: TRBJ2-1
v_call: TRBV3-1/TRBV3-2
d_call: TRBD2
cdr3_aa: ASSQDSRGGYNEQF

clone_size: NA
j_call: TRBJ1-2
v_call: TRBV7-9
d_call: NA
cdr3_aa: ASSLSGGRHGYT

clone_size: NA
j_call: TRBJ1-5
v_call: TRBV19
d_call: NA
cdr3_aa: ASSIAARGNQPQH

clone_size: NA
j_call: TRBJ2-1
v_call: TRBV2
d_call: TRBD2
cdr3_aa: ASALAGDINEQF

clone_size: NA
j_call: TRBJ1-1
v_call: TRBV6-4
d_call: NA
cdr3_aa: ASRRRGSDTEAF

clone_size: once
j_call: TRBJ1-1
v_call: TRBV9
d_call: NA
cdr3_aa: ASSATSTDTEAF

clone_size: NA
j_call: TRBJ1-2
v_call: TRBV13
d_call: NA
cdr3_aa: ASSQQILYGYT

clone_size: once
j_call: TRBJ1-2
v_call: TRBV13
d_call: NA
cdr3_aa: AIRRGTYGYT

clone_size: NA
j_call: TRBJ1-2
v_call: TRBV5-8
d_call: NA
cdr3_aa: ASSLRQNANYGYT

clone_size: NA
j_call: TRBJ1-1
v_call: TRBV6-5
d_call: TRBD1
cdr3_aa: ASSTGGGTEAF

clone_size: NA
j_call: TRBJ1-4
v_call: TRBV7-9
d_call: NA
cdr3_aa: ASSAGVGNEKLF

clone_size: NA
j_call: TRBJ1-6
v_call: TRBV5-1
d_call: NA
cdr3_aa: ASSPGVSNSPLH

clone_size: once
j_call: TRBJ2-1
v_call: TRBV6-1
d_call: TRBD1
cdr3_aa: ASSEAGRGEQF

clone_size: NA
j_call: TRBJ2-5
v_call: TRBV7-2
d_call: TRBD2
cdr3_aa: ASSRPVGGRETQY

clone_size: NA
j_call: TRBJ2-6
v_call: TRBV3-1/TRBV3-2
d_call: TRBD2
cdr3_aa: ASSQERSGSGVGANVLT

clone_size: NA
j_call: TRBJ2-1
v_call: TRBV29-1
d_call: TRBD2
cdr3_aa: SVRRGGYNEQF

clone_size: NA
j_call: TRBJ1-1
v_call: TRBV10-1
d_call: NA
cdr3_aa: ASSESGARGAF

clone_size: NA
j_call: TRBJ1-1
v_call: TRBV3-1/TRBV3-2
d_call: TRBD1
cdr3_aa: ASSLKGQGGTEAF

clone_size: once
j_call: TRBJ1-1
v_call: TRBV2
d_call: TRBD1
cdr3_aa: ASSEAIGQGDTEAF

clone_size: NA
j_call: TRBJ1-4
v_call: TRBV7-9
d_call: NA
cdr3_aa: ASSSDRDLEKLF

clone_size: NA
j_call: TRBJ1-4
v_call: TRBV27
d_call: TRBD1
cdr3_aa: ASSLAPRGDEKLF

clone_size: NA
j_call: TRBJ1-1
v_call: TRBV6-1
d_call: NA
cdr3_aa: ASSDWQGWTMNTEAF

clone_size: NA
j_call: TRBJ1-2
v_call: TRBV11-2
d_call: TRBD1
cdr3_aa: ASSLVRGQGRGYT

clone_size: NA
j_call: TRBJ1-1
v_call: TRBV9
d_call: NA
cdr3_aa: ASSSHLDRFEAF

clone_size: NA
j_call: TRBJ1-2
v_call: TRBV5-8
d_call: TRBD1
cdr3_aa: ASSLGTGPANYGYT

clone_size: few
j_call: TRBJ1-1
v_call: TRBV27
d_call: NA
cdr3_aa: ASSLSGGPGEAF

clone_size: NA
j_call: TRBJ1-5
v_call: TRBV29-1
d_call: NA
cdr3_aa: SVGQLNQPQH

clone_size: NA
j_call: TRBJ2-3
v_call: TRBV19
d_call: NA
cdr3_aa: ASTTGGDTQY

clone_size: NA
j_call: TRBJ1-6
v_call: TRBV28
d_call: NA
cdr3_aa: ASSPSRATNKISPLH

clone_size: once
j_call: TRBJ1-2
v_call: TRBV2
d_call: NA
cdr3_aa: ASRASYGYT

clone_size: NA
j_call: TRBJ2-1
v_call: TRBV27
d_call: TRBD2
cdr3_aa: ASSLLAGSSYNEQF

clone_size: NA
j_call: TRBJ2-5
v_call: TRBV12-5
d_call: TRBD1
cdr3_aa: ASGLGQGALQETQY

clone_size: NA
j_call: TRBJ2-2
v_call: TRBV18
d_call: TRBD1
cdr3_aa: ASSPTAGGPTGELF

clone_size: NA
j_call: TRBJ1-2
v_call: TRBV15
d_call: NA
cdr3_aa: ATSRVRSTVKARGYT

clone_size: NA
j_call: TRBJ2-6
v_call: TRBV5-1
d_call: NA
cdr3_aa: ASSPTPTRQTGANVLT

clone_size: NA
j_call: TRBJ1-1
v_call: TRBV27
d_call: NA
cdr3_aa: ASSLGVPTEAF

clone_size: NA
j_call: TRBJ1-4
v_call: TRBV2
d_call: NA
cdr3_aa: ASSELTRATNEKLF

clone_size: NA
j_call: TRBJ1-1
v_call: TRBV18
d_call: NA
cdr3_aa: ASSPDSGLKTEAF

clone_size: NA
j_call: TRBJ1-6
v_call: TRBV7-9
d_call: NA
cdr3_aa: ASSGQSYNSPLH

clone_size: NA
j_call: TRBJ1-1
v_call: TRBV30
d_call: TRBD1
cdr3_aa: AWSVVSGGTEAF

clone_size: NA
j_call: TRBJ2-4
v_call: TRBV2
d_call: TRBD2
cdr3_aa: ASRGLAGKNIQY

clone_size: NA
j_call: TRBJ1-2
v_call: TRBV4-3
d_call: NA
cdr3_aa: ASSQASEGWYGYT

clone_size: NA
j_call: TRBJ2-1
v_call: TRBV27
d_call: TRBD1
cdr3_aa: ASSPGTGGNEQF

clone_size: NA
j_call: TRBJ2-1
v_call: TRBV6-2/TRBV6-3
d_call: TRBD2
cdr3_aa: ASSYLAGDYNEQF

clone_size: NA
j_call: TRBJ2-2
v_call: TRBV6-6
d_call: NA
cdr3_aa: ASIRRDGTGELF

clone_size: NA
j_call: TRBJ2-3
v_call: TRBV4-3
d_call: NA
cdr3_aa: ASSQDQMGPTDTQY